These T cell receptor beta chains were read from a single sample in a study of tumor and adjacent non-tumor tissue in lung cancer. TCRdb independently ran MiXCR on the multiplex PCR reads; one entry per CDR3 protein. The table lists around 100,000 distinct CDR3 sequences, 55% to 65% of them singletons. Sequenced sample: distant non-tumor lung tissue. These receptor sequences come from a man under 40 with non-small cell lung cancer. The CDR3 runs from the conserved cysteine through the conserved F or W. A D gene is named only where the DNA matches it firmly. Only some rows state a clone size, as once, few, many or a class for expanded clones.

>TRBV6-5|NA|once|TRBJ2-3
TGTGTCAGCAGTTACGACTATACGCAGTATTTT
CVSSYDYTQYF
>TRBV5-4|NA|few|TRBJ2-1
TGTGCCAGCGTAGCGCGGGGAAAAACCCTCGGTAATGAGCAGCTCTTC
CASVARGKTLGNEQLF
>TRBV21-1|NA|NA|TRBJ2-4
TGTGTCAGCAGCAACAGGGGGCCCAAAAACATTCAGTACTTC
CVSSNRGPKNIQYF
>TRBV20-1|TRBD1|NA|TRBJ1-6
TGCAGTGGTTCAATACCGGGACAGTATAATTCACCCCCCCACTTT
CSGSIPGQYNSPPHF
>TRBV6-2/TRBV6-3|TRBD1|many|TRBJ1-2
TGTGCCAGCAGTACCCGACAGGGCGTTGGGAACTATGGCTACACCTTC
CASSTRQGVGNYGYTF
>TRBV6-2/TRBV6-3|NA|many|TRBJ1-2
TGTGCCAGCAGTTACGGCGGGATACCCTTCTATGGCTACACCTTC
CASSYGGIPFYGYTF
>TRBV5-4|TRBD2|many|TRBJ2-7
TGTGCCACCTTCTCTCAGCGGGGGACCTACGAGCAGTACTTC
CATFSQRGTYEQYF
>TRBV6-5|NA|NA|TRBJ2-1
TGTGCCAGCATCACGCGGCGGCCGTATAATGAGCAGTTCTTC
CASITRRPYNEQFF
>TRBV11-2|NA|NA|TRBJ2-5
TGTGCCAGCAGCATCGGACAGGGGAGGCTAGCGGGACCTCAAGAGACCCAGTACTTC
CASSIGQGRLAGPQETQYF
>TRBV20-1|NA|NA|TRBJ1-4
TGCAGTGCCCATCTGACGGGAGCTAATGAAAAACTGTTTTTT
CSAHLTGANEKLFF
>TRBV15|TRBD2|NA|TRBJ2-3
TGTGCCACCCGGGGGGGAAACACAGATACGCAGTATTTT
CATRGGNTDTQYF
>TRBV6-6|NA|once|TRBJ2-7
TGTGCTAGCATGTCAGGCGGGACATCGACCTATGAGCAGTACTTC
CASMSGGTSTYEQYF
>TRBV11-2|NA|many|TRBJ2-3
TGTGCCAGCACCTCCGGGACTAGCACAGATACGCAGTATTTT
CASTSGTSTDTQYF
>TRBV24-1|NA|NA|TRBJ2-3
TGTACCACCAGTAATTCCACCACAGATACGCAGTATTTT
CTTSNSTTDTQYF
>TRBV6-5|NA|NA|TRBJ1-4
TGTGCCAGCTGCTTGACAGCCTCAACTGGTGAAAAACTGTTTTTT
CASCLTASTGEKLFF
>TRBV5-1|TRBD1|many|TRBJ2-7
TGTGCCAGCAGTACCGGGACAGCCTACGAGCAGTACTTC
CASSTGTAYEQYF
>TRBV30|TRBD1|many|TRBJ2-7
TGTGCCTGGAGCGGGACAGGGGGCGGTGGGCAGTACTTC
CAWSGTGGGGQYF
>TRBV11-1|NA|NA|TRBJ2-1
TGTGTCAACAGCTTAGAGACCAATGAGCAGTTCTTC
CVNSLETNEQFF
>TRBV10-3|TRBD2|many|TRBJ2-2
TGTGCCATCGGCGGGACTAGCGGAAACACCGGGGAGCTGTTTTTT
CAIGGTSGNTGELFF
>TRBV29-1|NA|NA|TRBJ1-1
TGCAGCGTTGAAAACCGATTCCCGAACACTGAAGCTTTCTTT
CSVENRFPNTEAFF
>TRBV20-1|NA|NA|TRBJ2-5
TGCAGTGCAAGTCCAATCAGGAGACGCGGTGAGACCCAGTACTTC
CSASPIRRRGETQYF
>TRBV7-9|NA|many|TRBJ1-1
TGTGCCAGCAGCTTAGCCACAGGGAGGGCTGAAGCTTTCTTT
CASSLATGRAEAFF
>TRBV11-2|NA|NA|TRBJ2-3
TGTGCCAGCAGCCTAGTACGCGGAAATACGCAGTATTTT
CASSLVRGNTQYF
>TRBV11-2|NA|few|TRBJ2-3
TGTGCCAGCAGCTTAGAAGGGGGAACAGATACGCAGTATTTT
CASSLEGGTDTQYF
>TRBV11-3|NA|NA|TRBJ2-1
TGTGCCAGCATCCCCACACCTGGCAATGGTCAGTTCTTC
CASIPTPGNGQFF
>TRBV4-1|NA|NA|TRBJ1-3
TGCGCCAGAAGCCGAGGAAACACCATATATTTT
CARSRGNTIYF
>TRBV6-5|NA|many|TRBJ2-7
TGTGCCAGCAGCCCGGGACGGACTGCAGCGGAGCAGTACTTC
CASSPGRTAAEQYF
>TRBV20-1|TRBD1|NA|TRBJ1-2
TGCAGAGCTGGACAGGACTATGACTACACCTTC
CRAGQDYDYTF
>TRBV7-2|NA|NA|TRBJ2-1
TGTGCCAGCAGCTTAGTCCGGGACGGAAGGTGGCAGTTCTTC
CASSLVRDGRWQFF
>TRBV29-1|NA|NA|TRBJ2-7
TGCGGGGTTGAAGGCGGGTCGTTGCTCGAGCAGTACTTC
CGVEGGSLLEQYF
>TRBV10-2|NA|many|TRBJ2-7
TGCGCCAGCAGTGACTCTCGAGGGGGATACACTTCCTACGAGCAGTACTTC
CASSDSRGGYTSYEQYF
>TRBV29-1|NA|once|TRBJ2-1
TGCAGCGTTAGCAATGAGCAGTTCTTC
CSVSNEQFF
>TRBV11-1|NA|NA|TRBJ2-1
TGTGCCAGCAGTTTCCCTGGTTCAGGATACAGTGAGCAGTTCTTC
CASSFPGSGYSEQFF
>TRBV7-7|NA|NA|TRBJ2-7
TGTGCTAGCTCCCGGTACAGGGCATCCGAGCAGGACTTC
CASSRYRASEQDF
>TRBV6-5|NA|few|TRBJ2-7
TGTGCCAGCAGGTTATATTTATCGGACTACTCCTACGAGCGGTACTTC
CASRLYLSDYSYERYF
>TRBV6-5|TRBD1|many|TRBJ1-2
TGTGCCAGCAGTTACTCCAAGGGGGCCAGCTATGGCTACACCTTC
CASSYSKGASYGYTF
>TRBV7-6|NA|NA|TRBJ2-7
TGTGCCAGCAGCTTGGGAGGCGACAGGAACTCCTACGAGCAGTACTTC
CASSLGGDRNSYEQYF
>TRBV11-2|NA|NA|TRBJ2-7
TGTGCCAGCAGCACCCCCGGGGCTATGTATCACGAGCAGTACTTC
CASSTPGAMYHEQYF
>TRBV20-1|NA|NA|TRBJ1-2
TGCAGTGCTAGAGAGGGTGGAGAGGGTCCGGGCTACGCATTC
CSAREGGEGPGYAF
>TRBV12-3/TRBV12-4|NA|NA|TRBJ2-2
TGTGCCAGCAGACATGGGGGGGCTAGCACCCGGGAGCTATTTTTT
CASRHGGASTRELFF
>TRBV6-6|NA|NA|TRBJ2-1
TGTGCCAGCACTTCCGGGACTCTAACGTACAATGAGCAGTTCTTC
CASTSGTLTYNEQFF
>TRBV4-3|NA|many|TRBJ2-3
TGCGCCAGCAGCCAAGAGAGGACGACAGATACGCAGTATTTT
CASSQERTTDTQYF
>TRBV20-1|TRBD2|NA|TRBJ2-3
TGCAGTGGTAGCGGGAGGTGGGATACGCACTATTTT
CSGSGRWDTHYF
>TRBV29-1|NA|many|TRBJ1-5
TGCAGTGTGCATCAGGGGAGGGATCAGCCCCAGCATTTT
CSVHQGRDQPQHF
>TRBV13|NA|few|TRBJ2-2
TGTGCCAGTAGCACACCCTCGACAGGGAACACCGGGGAGCTGTTTTTT
CASSTPSTGNTGELFF
>TRBV11-2|NA|NA|TRBJ2-3
TGTGTCAGCAGCACCAGACAAGGGGCGACGGATACGCAGTATTTT
CVSSTRQGATDTQYF
>TRBV18|TRBD2|NA|TRBJ2-7
TGTGCCAGCTCACCGCCGGAAGCGGGAACCTACGAGCAGTACTTC
CASSPPEAGTYEQYF
>TRBV20-1|NA|NA|TRBJ2-1
TGCAGTGCTAGACCTTGGATGGACTACAATGAGCAGTTCTTC
CSARPWMDYNEQFF
>TRBV6-6|TRBD2|NA|TRBJ2-7
TGTGCAAGCACAAGACTAGCGGTCACCTACGAGCAGTACTTC
CASTRLAVTYEQYF
>TRBV11-2|NA|NA|TRBJ2-1
TGTGCCGGCAGCCCCTGGGCAGACCACTACAATGAGCGGTTCTTC
CAGSPWADHYNERFF